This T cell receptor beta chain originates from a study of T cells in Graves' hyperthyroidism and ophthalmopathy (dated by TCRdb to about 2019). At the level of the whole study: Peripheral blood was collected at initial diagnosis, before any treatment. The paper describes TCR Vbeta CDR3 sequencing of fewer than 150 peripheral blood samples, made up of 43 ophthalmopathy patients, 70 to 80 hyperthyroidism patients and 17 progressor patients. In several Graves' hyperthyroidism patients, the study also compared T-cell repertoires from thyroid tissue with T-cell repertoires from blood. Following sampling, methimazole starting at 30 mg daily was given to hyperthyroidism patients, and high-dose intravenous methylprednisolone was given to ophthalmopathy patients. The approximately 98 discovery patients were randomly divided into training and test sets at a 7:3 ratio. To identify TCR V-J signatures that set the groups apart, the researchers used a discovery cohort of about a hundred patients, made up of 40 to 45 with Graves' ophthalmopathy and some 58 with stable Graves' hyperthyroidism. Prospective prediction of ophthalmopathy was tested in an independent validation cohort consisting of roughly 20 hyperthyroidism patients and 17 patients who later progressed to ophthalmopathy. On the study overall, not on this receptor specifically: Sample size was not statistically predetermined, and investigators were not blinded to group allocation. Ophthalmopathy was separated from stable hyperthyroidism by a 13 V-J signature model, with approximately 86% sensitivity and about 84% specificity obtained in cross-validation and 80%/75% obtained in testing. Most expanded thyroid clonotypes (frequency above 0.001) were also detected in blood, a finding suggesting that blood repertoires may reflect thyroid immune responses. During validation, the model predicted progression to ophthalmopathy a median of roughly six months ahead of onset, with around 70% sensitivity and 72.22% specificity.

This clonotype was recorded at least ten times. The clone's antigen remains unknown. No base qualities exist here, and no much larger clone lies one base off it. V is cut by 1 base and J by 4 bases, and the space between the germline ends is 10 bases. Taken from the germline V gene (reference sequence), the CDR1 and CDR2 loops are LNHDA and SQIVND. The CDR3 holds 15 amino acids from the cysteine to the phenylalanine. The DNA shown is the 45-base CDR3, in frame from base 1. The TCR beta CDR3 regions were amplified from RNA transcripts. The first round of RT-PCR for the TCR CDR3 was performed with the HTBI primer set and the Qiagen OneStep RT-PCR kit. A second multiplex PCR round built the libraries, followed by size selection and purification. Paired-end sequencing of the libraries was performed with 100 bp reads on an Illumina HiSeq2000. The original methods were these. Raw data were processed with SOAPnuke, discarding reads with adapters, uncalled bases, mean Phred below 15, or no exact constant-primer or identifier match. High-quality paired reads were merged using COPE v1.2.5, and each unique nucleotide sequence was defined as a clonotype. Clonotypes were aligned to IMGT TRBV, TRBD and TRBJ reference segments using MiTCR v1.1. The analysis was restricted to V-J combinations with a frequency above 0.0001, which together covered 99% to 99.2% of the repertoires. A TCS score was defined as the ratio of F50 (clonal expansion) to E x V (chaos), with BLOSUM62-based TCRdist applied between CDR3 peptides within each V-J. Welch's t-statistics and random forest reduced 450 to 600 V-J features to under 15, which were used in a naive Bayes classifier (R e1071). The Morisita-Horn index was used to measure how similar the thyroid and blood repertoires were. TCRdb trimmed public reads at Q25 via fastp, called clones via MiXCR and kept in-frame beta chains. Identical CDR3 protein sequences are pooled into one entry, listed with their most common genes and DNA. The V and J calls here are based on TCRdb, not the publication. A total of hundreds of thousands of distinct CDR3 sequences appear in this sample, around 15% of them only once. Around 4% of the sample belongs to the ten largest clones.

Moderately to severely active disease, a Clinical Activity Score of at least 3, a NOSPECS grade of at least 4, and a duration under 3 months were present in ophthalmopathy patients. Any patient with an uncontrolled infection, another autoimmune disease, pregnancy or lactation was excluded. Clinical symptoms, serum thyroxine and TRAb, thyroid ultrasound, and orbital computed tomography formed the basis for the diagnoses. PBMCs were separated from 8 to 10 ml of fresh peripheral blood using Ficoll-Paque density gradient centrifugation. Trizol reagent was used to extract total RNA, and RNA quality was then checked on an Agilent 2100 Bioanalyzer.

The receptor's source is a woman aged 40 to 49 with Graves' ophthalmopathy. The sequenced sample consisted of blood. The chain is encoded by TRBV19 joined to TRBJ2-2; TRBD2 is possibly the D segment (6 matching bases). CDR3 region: CASSIAGVTTGELFF. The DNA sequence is TGTGCCAGTAGTATAGCGGGAGTAACCACCGGGGAGCTGTTTTTT.